The rows below give T cell receptor beta chains drawn from one sample of a study of cytomegalovirus exposure and HLA in healthy donors. Profiling relied on immunoSEQ multiplex PCR, and the TCRdb table lists in-frame clones only, not all of them. The sample gives about 140,000 clones, around 77% of which show up once; about 0.91% is in the top ten. Sequences were obtained from PBMCs. The receptors stem from a man between 18 and 29 years old in good health and CMV-seronegative. CDR3s include the opening cysteine and the closing phenylalanine or tryptophan. Each record gives: V gene, clone size, J gene, D gene, CDR3 DNA, CDR3 protein. The D gene is left open where the match is weak. Part of the rows lack a size; the others show once, few, many or a class for expanded clones.

>TRBV19|-|TRBJ2-5|-
TGTGCCAGTGGTACAGGTCAAGAGACCCAGTACTTC
CASGTGQETQYF
>TRBV10-3|-|TRBJ1-2|-
TGTGCCATCAGTGAGTCGGGGCAGGGATATGACTACACCTTC
CAISESGQGYDYTF
>TRBV10-3|-|TRBJ2-3|TRBD2
TGTGCCATCAGTGAGTCGACTAGCGGGGGAGGGACAGATACGCAGTATTTT
CAISESTSGGGTDTQYF
>TRBV5-4|-|TRBJ1-4|-
TGTGCCAGCAGCCGGGGGTGGACGGATAATGAAAAACTGTTTTTT
CASSRGWTDNEKLFF
>TRBV5-4|few|TRBJ2-7|-
TGTGCCAGCAGCTTGTATGGGAGCTCCTACGAGCAGTACTTC
CASSLYGSSYEQYF
>TRBV4-2|-|TRBJ2-7|-
TGTGCCAGCAGCCAAGTGGGGCAGGGGCTGGACTACGAGCAGTACTTC
CASSQVGQGLDYEQYF
>TRBV7-9|-|TRBJ1-3|TRBD1
TGTTCCAGCAGCTTAACCGGACAGGGAGAAAACACCATATATTTT
CSSSLTGQGENTIYF
>TRBV5-4|-|TRBJ2-5|-
TGTGCCAGCAGCTCAGGGACTGGGACCCAGTACTTC
CASSSGTGTQYF
>TRBV7-9|once|TRBJ2-7|-
TGTGCCAGCAGCTTATCCTCGTCCTACGAGCAGTACTTC
CASSLSSSYEQYF
>TRBV2|-|TRBJ1-5|-
TGTGCCAGCAGTGAATCGGGAACCCGGGCGTGGCAGCCCCAGCATTTT
CASSESGTRAWQPQHF
>TRBV19|-|TRBJ2-4|-
TGTGCCAGTAGTACAGGTGGGGGACATACCAAAAACATTCAGTACTTC
CASSTGGGHTKNIQYF
>TRBV29-1|-|TRBJ2-7|TRBD2
TGCAGCCCCGGGCTGGGACTAGCGGGGGGGTCCGCCTACGAGCAGTACTTC
CSPGLGLAGGSAYEQYF
>TRBV9|-|TRBJ1-3|-
TGTGCCAGCAGCGTAGATTTGGACAGCACTTTCTCTGGAAACACCATATATTTT
CASSVDLDSTFSGNTIYF
>TRBV2|-|TRBJ2-7|TRBD1
TGTGCCAGCATACCGACAGGGGGATCCTACGAGCAGTACTTC
CASIPTGGSYEQYF
>TRBV6-5|-|TRBJ1-6|TRBD1
TGTGCCAGCCGGGACAGATATAATTCACCCCTCCACTTT
CASRDRYNSPLHF
>TRBV5-4|-|TRBJ1-4|TRBD1
TGTGCCAGCAGCTTGGCGGGACAGGGCTATGAAAAACTGTTTTTT
CASSLAGQGYEKLFF
>TRBV9|-|TRBJ2-3|TRBD1
TGTGCCAGCAGCCAGACAGGGGGGACCCCAGATACGCAGTATTTT
CASSQTGGTPDTQYF
>TRBV7-2|-|TRBJ2-5|-
TGTGCCAGCAGCCCTTGGACTGGTGGTGACCAAGAGACCCAGTACTTC
CASSPWTGGDQETQYF
>TRBV7-9|-|TRBJ2-3|-
TGTGCCAGCAGCCAACAAAGCACAGATACGCAGTATTTT
CASSQQSTDTQYF
>TRBV14|-|TRBJ1-5|-
TGTGCCAGCAGCCAAGGCGAGGGTCAGCCCCAGCATTTT
CASSQGEGQPQHF
>TRBV14|-|TRBJ1-6|-
TGTGCCAGCAGCCAACTAGGGGCTGCACCCTATAATTCACCCCTCCACTTT
CASSQLGAAPYNSPLHF
>TRBV30|few|TRBJ1-5|-
TGTGCCTGGAGTGGGACACCCTCTTCGGGCTATAGCAATCAGCCCCAGCATTTT
CAWSGTPSSGYSNQPQHF
>TRBV6-1|few|TRBJ2-7|-
TGTGCCAGCCCGGGTTCCTACGAGCAGTACTTC
CASPGSYEQYF
>TRBV10-3|-|TRBJ2-3|TRBD2
TGTGCCATCAGTGAGTCTGGCGGGGGGGGCGTTACGCAGTATTTT
CAISESGGGGVTQYF
>TRBV11-2|-|TRBJ2-2|-
TGTGCCAGCAGCCCCCAGGACAGATACACCGGGGAGCTGTTTTTT
CASSPQDRYTGELFF
>TRBV6-1|few|TRBJ2-6|TRBD1
TGTGCCAGCAGTGCGGGACAGGGCAACTCTGGGGCCAACGTCCTGACTTTC
CASSAGQGNSGANVLTF
>TRBV6-6|-|TRBJ2-3|TRBD1
TGTGCCAGCAGCCCCGGGACAGGCACAGATACGCAGTATTTT
CASSPGTGTDTQYF
>TRBV15|once|TRBJ1-1|-
TGTGCCACCAGCAGAGCCAGGTCCGGGGTAAAATGGAGCGAAGCTTTCTTT
CATSRARSGVKWSEAFF
>TRBV7-9|-|TRBJ1-6|-
TGTGCCGGCAGCTTAGTAGGCAGGGCGGAATCACCCCTCCACTTT
CAGSLVGRAESPLHF
>TRBV5-1|once|TRBJ1-6|-
TGCGCCAGCGCGGAAGATTGGTTGGGTTCACCCCTCCACTTT
CASAEDWLGSPLHF
>TRBV19|-|TRBJ1-5|-
TGTGCCAGTAGTGCGCAGGATGCCGGTCAGCCCCAGCATTTT
CASSAQDAGQPQHF
>TRBV6-5|-|TRBJ2-5|TRBD1
TGTGCCAGCAGTTACATTGGACAGGGCGAGGAGACCCAGTACTTC
CASSYIGQGEETQYF
>TRBV11-2|-|TRBJ2-5|-
TGTGCCAGCAGCTTAGGTCCAGGGCTAGGAACCCAGTACTTC
CASSLGPGLGTQYF
>TRBV11-3|-|TRBJ2-3|-
TGTGCCAGCAGCAACGGGATCACAGATACGCAGTATTTT
CASSNGITDTQYF
>TRBV27|-|TRBJ2-3|-
TGTGCCAGCAGCCAGGGATTGGGCACAGATACGCAGTATTTT
CASSQGLGTDTQYF
>TRBV10-2|-|TRBJ1-5|-
TGCGCCAGCAGTGACGGGGCAGGGGACAATCAGCCCCAGCATTTT
CASSDGAGDNQPQHF
>TRBV29-1|-|TRBJ1-1|TRBD1
TGCAGCGTTGGGGACAGGGTCATCTCTGAAGCTTTCTTT
CSVGDRVISEAFF
>TRBV11-3|-|TRBJ2-2|TRBD2
TGTGCCAGCACCGGGGGGGCAGCCGGGGAGCTGTTTTTT
CASTGGAAGELFF
>TRBV5-6|-|TRBJ2-5|TRBD1
TGTGCCAGCAGCCCTCCCTGGTCCCACGGCAGGGGGCGACGAGAGACCCAGTACTTC
CASSPPWSHGRGRRETQYF
>TRBV30|-|TRBJ2-1|-
TGTGCCTGCAGGGCGTCCTACAATGAGCAGTTCTTC
CACRASYNEQFF
>TRBV13|-|TRBJ2-1|TRBD1
TGTGCCAGCATAAAGGGGGCCGCCTACAATGAGCAGTTCTTC
CASIKGAAYNEQFF
>TRBV10-3|once|TRBJ2-7|-
TGTGCCTCCTCCCCTAGTCAGTACGAGCAGTACTTC
CASSPSQYEQYF
>TRBV7-9|few|TRBJ2-2|TRBD1
TGTGCCAGCAGCTTAGCGCGGGCTCAAGGGACAGACACCGGGGAGCTGTTTTTT
CASSLARAQGTDTGELFF
>TRBV18|-|TRBJ1-6|-
TGTGCCAGCTCACCATCCTCCCAGGGTAACTCACCCCTCCACTTT
CASSPSSQGNSPLHF
>TRBV19|-|TRBJ2-2|-
TGTGCCAGTAGTATAATAGGGGCGCGTACCGGGGAGCTGTTTTTT
CASSIIGARTGELFF
>TRBV5-5|-|TRBJ1-4|-
TGTGCCAGCAGCCCCCTCCGAGGGTCAGTAGAAAAACTGTTTTTT
CASSPLRGSVEKLFF
>TRBV13|-|TRBJ1-1|-
TGTGCCAGCAGCTTGGGCCTCGGCTCCAACACTGAAGCTTTCTTT
CASSLGLGSNTEAFF
>TRBV19|-|TRBJ2-4|-
TGTGCCAGTAGTTCCTTTGGAGATCGTGGAGTGTCCAAAAACATTCAGTACTTC
CASSSFGDRGVSKNIQYF
>TRBV7-9|-|TRBJ1-5|TRBD1
TGTTCCAGCAGCTCGACAGGGAATAGCAATCAGCCCCAGCATTTT
CSSSSTGNSNQPQHF
>TRBV2|-|TRBJ2-5|TRBD2
TGTGCCAGCAGACGACTAGCGGGGGGCGGGGAGACCCAGTACTTC
CASRRLAGGGETQYF